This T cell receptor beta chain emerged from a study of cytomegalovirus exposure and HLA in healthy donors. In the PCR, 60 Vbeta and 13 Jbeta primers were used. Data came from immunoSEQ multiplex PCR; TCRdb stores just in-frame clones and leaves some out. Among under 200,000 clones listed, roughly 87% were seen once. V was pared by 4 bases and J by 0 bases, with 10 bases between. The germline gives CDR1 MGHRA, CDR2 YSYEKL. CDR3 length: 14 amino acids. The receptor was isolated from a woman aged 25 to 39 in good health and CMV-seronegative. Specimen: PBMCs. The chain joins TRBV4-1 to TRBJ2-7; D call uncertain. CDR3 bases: TGCGCCAGCAGCCCCCGACATCTCTCCTACGAGCAGTACTTC. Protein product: CASSPRHLSYEQYF.